This T cell receptor (beta chain) was captured by sequencing in a study of shared clonotypes between healthy human individuals (dated by TCRdb to the early 2020s). Regarding the study in general: The cohort included a few men and a couple of women between 18 and 49 years of age. For each donor, CD4 naive and CD4 memory were each run on three plates, CD8 naive on two plates, and CD8 memory on one plate. Libraries were prepared and TCR repertoires were sequenced by different laboratories using diverse techniques, in order to increase sequencing depth and limit assay-specific biases. To estimate repertoire size and how much clonotype sharing occurs between individuals, the study deeply sequenced the blood TCR repertoires of five healthy adults. Leukapheresis yielded between about 0.8 and 8.9 billion PBMCs per donor.

General findings and caveats noted by the study authors: Pairwise subsampling indicated that sequencing depth was expected to affect the degree of clonotype sharing among donors. Clonotypes shared by all four sorted-subset donors showed higher generation probabilities than non-shared clonotypes. Sampling was restricted to blood, and TCR repertoires in tissues likely differ from the TCR repertoires found in blood. When four donors were compared, the shared fraction of clonotypes was about 5.4% for naive CD4, about 4% for naive CD8, more than 2% for memory CD4, and under 0.5% for memory CD8. The small number of donors limited the genetic and exposure-history diversity represented. Even with the large sequencing depth, rarefaction of the sorted-subset datasets indicated that sequencing was incomplete. Larger estimated clonotype richness was generally found for naive subsets than for memory subsets.

As regards this clone: Its antigen remains undetermined. The sample holds no much larger clone one base away, and base qualities are not on file.

Using the deep immunoSEQ assay, TCR CDR3 regions were amplified from genomic DNA by multiplex PCR. For each cell subset, the extracted genomic DNA was distributed evenly across all wells of several immunoSEQ 96-well plates, and each plate served as one replicate. For sorted subsets, around 200 ng genomic DNA, equal to some 28,000 T cell genomes, was loaded into each replicate PCR. The purified libraries were quantified using a Qubit 3.0 fluorometer, sized with a Bioanalyzer 2100, and then quantified again using the KAPA Library Quantification kit. A separate single-read 150-cycle Illumina NextSeq 550 flow cell was used to sequence each immunoSEQ 96-well plate. The original methods were these. Because only junctional sequences without quality scores were contained in the immunoSEQ output, filtering matching that applied to full-length reads could not be performed. Sequences were annotated with PyIR, a Python wrapper for IgBLAST v1.9, and V/J genes and CDR3 were assigned using IMGT germline references. Any read was removed if the V/J assignment was weak (E-value above 1e-6), the CDR3 was missing, or the read contained stop codons, out-of-frame junctions, or ambiguous translated residues. V3J clonotypes were defined as sequences sharing an identical inferred V gene, J gene, and CDR3 amino acid sequence. To compute the percentage overlap between repertoires, the number of shared unique clonotypes was divided by the size of the smaller repertoire. RTK rarefaction, the Chao1 estimator, and Recon v2.1 estimates of unobserved clonotypes were used to assess repertoire richness. Generation probabilities were computed with OLGA for all TCRbeta clonotypes obtained by the gDNA method from a few donors. The table was pulled from immuneACCESS by TCRdb, which kept in-frame rearrangements only. Such tables lose some clones; where checked, under half of the loss comes from unresolved V genes, and the rest has no known cause. V, J and clone size derive from that table, while D and trimming were established from the DNA sequence. This sample holds about 2.4 million clones; more than 85% were observed only once. The biggest ten clones account for about 0.39% of the sample.

Donors were healthy HIV-negative adults with no recently reported acute infections or vaccinations. All donors were Caucasian adults living in Nashville, Tennessee, USA. CD4+ T cells were enriched by magnetic negative selection; naive cells were then positively selected on CD45RA, and the negative fraction formed the memory subset. Blood was obtained by leukapheresis, after which PBMCs were separated by Ficoll-Histopaque density gradient centrifugation and cryopreserved in liquid nitrogen vapor phase. Analytical flow cytometry was used to check the purity and quantity of each magnetically sorted T cell population. From each sorted fraction, genomic DNA was isolated and quantified by UV absorbance on a Nanodrop 2000c. The CDR3 goes from the cysteine to the phenylalanine over 14 residues. The retained sequence is limited to the CDR3, 42 bases, with the frame set at the first base. V lost 1 base and J lost 0 bases; the stretch between them is 6 bases long.

The TCR comes from a man between 18 and 35 years old in good health. Some clones in this sample may be carry-over from other donors' samples. Sequencing was performed on naive CD4+ T cells from PBMCs. The cell subset or site label of this sample denotes: CD45RA+ positively selected. This sequence uses TRBV23-1 and TRBJ2-5; no confident D gene assignment can be made. TRBV23-1 is assigned to the ORF class and has an uncertain function. The CDR3 region has the sequence CASSQWANQETQYF. The DNA is TGCGCCAGCAGTCAATGGGCCAACCAAGAGACCCAGTACTTC.